These 16 T cell receptor beta chains came from one sample sequenced in a study of blood T cell repertoires in COVID-19 (TCRdb year 2020). Receptor libraries were prepared by the immunoSEQ multiplex PCR assay. In TCRdb, the immuneACCESS table is reduced to in-frame sequences with V and J assigned. These tables do not hold every clone; where another copy was compared, an unresolved V gene accounts for under half, and the others remain unexplained. For this sample there are 160,000 or so clones; about 87% appear just once. The ten largest clones add up to about 9.3% of the sample. Sequencing input: peripheral blood. Receptor source: a woman between 65 and 79 years old with COVID-19, enrolled during active disease.

The chain uses TRBV30 and TRBJ1-6; D may be TRBD1 (6 bases). From germline, CDR1 is GTSNPN and CDR2 SVGIG (reference sequence). The V gene lost 8 bases and the J gene lost 7 bases, with 12 bases spanning the gap. This CDR3 spans 12 amino acids. CDR3 amino acids: CAQGRGNSPLHF. Here the CDR3 DNA reads TGTGCCCAGGGCAGGGGAAATTCACCCCTCCACTTT.

The J gene is TRBJ1-1, the V gene TRBV6-2 or TRBV6-3; 9 positions match TRBD1. This CDR3 comprises 16 residues. Trimming cost V 0 bases and J 1 base; bases outside gene matches: 3. From germline, CDR1 is MNHEY and CDR2 SVGEGT. CDR3 coding DNA: TGTGCCAGCAGTTACTCACGGACAGGGGCGAACACTGAAGCTTTCTTT. This encodes CASSYSRTGANTEAFF.

The chain couples TRBV2 to TRBJ2-7, with a weak D call TRBD1 (5 bases). The CDR3 sequence is 13 residues long. Germline assignment: CDR1 SNHLY and CDR2 FYNNEI. Trimming cost V 2 bases and J 4 bases, with 9 bases left between them. The DNA of the CDR3 is TGTGCCAGCAGTGAACAGGGTCCATACGAGCAGTACTTC. Translating gives CASSEQGPYEQYF.

The chain combines TRBV4-1 with TRBJ2-3, with a possible D match to TRBD2 (6 bases). CDR1 and CDR2 (germline): MGHRA, YSYEKL. The CDR3 is 15 amino acids. V was cut by 3 bases and J by 6 bases, with 16 bases left in between. The CDR3 spells CASSQGLRGGDTQYF. The CDR3 bases are TGCGCCAGCAGCCAGGGGCTGCGGGGAGGTGATACGCAGTATTTT.

The rearrangement joins TRBV25-1 to TRBJ1-6; D gene uncertain. The germline V gene encodes CDR1 MGHDK and CDR2 SYGVNS. The V and J ends lost 7 bases and 4 bases respectively, with 11 bases between them. The CDR3 is 14 amino acids. CDR3 amino acids: CASNDEQYNSPLHF. The CDR3 region has the DNA TGTGCCAGCAATGATGAACAGTATAATTCACCCCTCCACTTT.

The chain links TRBV28 to TRBJ1-1, with 11 bases lining up with TRBD1. Germline CDR1 and CDR2: MDHEN and SYDVKM. CDR3 size: 15 residues. J lost 4 bases, V lost 6 bases, and 7 bases had no gene match. The CDR3 loop reads CASSWTGGWGTEAFF. CDR3 in DNA: TGTGCCAGCAGCTGGACAGGGGGCTGGGGCACTGAAGCTTTCTTT.

This clone was recorded only once. The chain uses TRBV7-9 and TRBJ1-4; 9 bases are shared with TRBD1. V lost 5 bases to trimming and J lost 4 bases; unmatched junction nucleotides: 5. The CDR3 totals 15 residues. Germline assignment: CDR1 SEHNR and CDR2 FQNEAQ (reference sequence). The CDR3 nucleotides read TGTGCCAGCAGCCCACGACAGGGGGGTAATGAAAAACTGTTTTTT. Residues: CASSPRQGGNEKLFF.

The chain is built from TRBV28 and TRBJ2-7, with a tentative D call TRBD2 (5 bases). V dropped 6 bases and J dropped 0 bases, with 15 bases sitting between them. Germline values: CDR1 MDHEN, CDR2 SYDVKM. The CDR3 runs to 15 residues. CDR3 residues: CASRGNAGISYEQYF. CDR3 in DNA: TGTGCCAGCAGGGGCAATGCGGGTATCTCCTACGAGCAGTACTTC.

This clone was picked up one time. The rearrangement links TRBV5-1 to TRBJ1-2; 7 bases agree with TRBD1. CDR3 length equals 16 residues. CDR1 and CDR2 from the germline V gene are SGHRS and YFSETQ. V shed 2 bases, J shed 1 base, and the junction held 8 bases outside the gene matches. The CDR3 loop is CASSFAEGAGNYGYTF. CDR3 in DNA: TGCGCCAGCAGCTTTGCCGAGGGGGCTGGTAACTATGGCTACACCTTC.

The V gene is TRBV6-1, the J gene TRBJ1-2; TRBD1 matches at 7 bases. CDR3 length equals 16 residues. J was trimmed by 1 base and V by 4 bases; bases with no gene match: 9. Germline V lookup: CDR1 MNHNS, CDR2 SASEGT. CDR3 DNA sequence: TGTGCCAGCAGTGGAGACAGGGTACAGTTTAACTATGGCTACACCTTC. It translates to CASSGDRVQFNYGYTF.

The chain carries TRBV13 and TRBJ2-4, with a weak D call TRBD1 (6 bases). The germline CDR1 and CDR2 sequences are PRHDT and FYEKMQ (reference sequence). The V gene lost 3 bases and the J gene lost 8 bases, with 14 bases spanning the gap. The CDR3 is 14 residues long. The CDR3 here is CASSFNNRADIQYF. The DNA of the CDR3 is TGTGCCAGCAGCTTTAATAACAGGGCGGACATTCAGTACTTC.

The chain has TRBV2 and TRBJ1-4; D might be TRBD1 (5 bases). The V and J ends lost 5 bases and 8 bases respectively, with 15 bases between them. Looked up from germline, CDR1 is SNHLY and CDR2 is FYNNEI. CDR3 length: 14 residues. The CDR3 DNA reads TGTGCCAGCAGTAGGACACTACCAGGGGAAAAACTGTTTTTT. It encodes CASSRTLPGEKLFF.

The rearrangement links TRBV3-1 (or the pseudogene TRBV3-2) to TRBJ2-3; TRBD2 is a possible D gene (6 bases). The CDR3 loop spans 14 amino acids. Trimming took off 6 bases at V and 1 base at J, with 11 bases between the two ends. Germline assignment: CDR1 LGHDT and CDR2 YNNKEL (reference sequence). In DNA, the CDR3 is TGTGCCAGCAGTGGGGACTCGGGCACAGATACGCAGTATTTT. Its translation is CASSGDSGTDTQYF.

This clone has only one observation. This chain connects TRBV11-2 to TRBJ2-2; D perhaps matches TRBD1 (5 bases). CDR1 is SGHAT, CDR2 FQNNGV, per germline. Trimming left V 5 bases short and J 1 base short, with 8 bases between. The CDR3 runs 14 residues. CDR3 coding DNA: TGTGCCAGCAGCGTCGGACAGAACACCGGGGAGCTGTTTTTT. It encodes CASSVGQNTGELFF.

This clone appeared a few times. The chain combines TRBV2 with TRBJ1-2; a weak D match, TRBD1 (6 bases). Germline V lookup: CDR1 SNHLY, CDR2 FYNNEI. V was clipped by 6 bases and J by 7 bases, with 21 bases between them. The CDR3 has 15 amino acids. This CDR3 reads CASSSIAGAESGYTF. The CDR3 DNA reads TGTGCCAGCAGCAGTATAGCGGGGGCAGAGAGTGGCTACACCTTC.

V and J are TRBV5-1 and TRBJ1-3; no firm D call. Germline CDR1 and CDR2: SGHRS and YFSETQ. Deletions cut 0 bases from V and 7 bases from J, with 17 bases between. The CDR3 is made up of 16 amino acids. CDR3 bases: TGCGCCAGCAGCTTGGAAGGAGACATAGAGCGGAACACCATATATTTT. Its protein product is CASSLEGDIERNTIYF.